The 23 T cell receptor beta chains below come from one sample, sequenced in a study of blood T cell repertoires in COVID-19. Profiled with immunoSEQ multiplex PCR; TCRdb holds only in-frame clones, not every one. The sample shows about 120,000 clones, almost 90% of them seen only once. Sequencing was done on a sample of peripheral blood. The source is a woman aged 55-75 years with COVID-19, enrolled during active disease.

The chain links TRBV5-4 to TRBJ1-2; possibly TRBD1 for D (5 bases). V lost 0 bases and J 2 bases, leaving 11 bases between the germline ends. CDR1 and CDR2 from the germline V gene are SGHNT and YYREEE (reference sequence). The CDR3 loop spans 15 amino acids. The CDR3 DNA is TGTGCCAGCAGCTTGGAGCGCAGGGCCAACTATGGCTACACCTTC. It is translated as CASSLERRANYGYTF.

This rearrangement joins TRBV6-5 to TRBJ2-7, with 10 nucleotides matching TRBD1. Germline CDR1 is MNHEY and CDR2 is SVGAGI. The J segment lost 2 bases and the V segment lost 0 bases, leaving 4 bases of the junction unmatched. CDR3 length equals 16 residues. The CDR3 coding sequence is TGTGCCAGCAGTTACTCGGGACAGGGGTTAGCCTACGAGCAGTACTTC. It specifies CASSYSGQGLAYEQYF.

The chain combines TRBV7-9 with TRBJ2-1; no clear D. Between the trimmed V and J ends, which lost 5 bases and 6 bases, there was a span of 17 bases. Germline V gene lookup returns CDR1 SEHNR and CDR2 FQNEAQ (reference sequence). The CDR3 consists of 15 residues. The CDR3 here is CASSPSMQLINEQFF. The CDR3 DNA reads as TGTGCCAGCAGCCCGTCGATGCAGTTAATCAATGAGCAGTTCTTC.

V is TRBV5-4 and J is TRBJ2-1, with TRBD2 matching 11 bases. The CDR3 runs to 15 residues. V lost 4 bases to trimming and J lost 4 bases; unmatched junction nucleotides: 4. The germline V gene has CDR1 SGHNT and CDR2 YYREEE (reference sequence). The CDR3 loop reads CASSLTSGEYNEQFF. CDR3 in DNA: TGTGCCAGCAGCCTGACTAGCGGGGAATACAATGAGCAGTTCTTC.

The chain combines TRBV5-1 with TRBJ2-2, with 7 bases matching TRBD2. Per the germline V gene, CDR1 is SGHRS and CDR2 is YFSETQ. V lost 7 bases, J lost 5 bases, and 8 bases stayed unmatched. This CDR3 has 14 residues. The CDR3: CASDLGGRTGELFF. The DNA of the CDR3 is TGCGCCAGCGACTTGGGAGGGCGGACCGGGGAGCTGTTTTTT. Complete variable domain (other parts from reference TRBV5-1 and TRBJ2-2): KAGVTQTPRYLIKTRGQQVTLSCSPISGHRSVSWYQQTPGQGLQFLFEYFSETQRNKGNFPGRFSGRQFSNSRSEMNVSTLELGDSALYLCASDLGGRTGELFFGEGSRLTVL.

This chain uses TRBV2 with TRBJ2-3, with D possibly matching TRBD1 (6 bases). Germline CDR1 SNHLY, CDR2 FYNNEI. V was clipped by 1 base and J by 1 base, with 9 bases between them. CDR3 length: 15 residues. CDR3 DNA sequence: TGTGCCAGCAGTGAAGGGACAGTCGGCACAGATACGCAGTATTTT. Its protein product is CASSEGTVGTDTQYF.

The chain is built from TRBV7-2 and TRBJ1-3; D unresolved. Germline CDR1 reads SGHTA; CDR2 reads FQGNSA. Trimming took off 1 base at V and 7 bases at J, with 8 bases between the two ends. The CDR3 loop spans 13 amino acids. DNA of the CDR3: TGTGCCAGCAGCTTAGGGCCGCTGAACACCATATATTTT. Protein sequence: CASSLGPLNTIYF.

The CDR3 loop is CASSSGQSYGYTF. The CDR3 region has the DNA TGCGCCAGCAGCTCGGGACAAAGCTATGGCTACACCTTC. The V and J genes are TRBV5-1 and TRBJ1-2; a possible D gene is TRBD1 (6 bases). CDR3 size: 13 residues. Germline CDR1 SGHRS, CDR2 YFSETQ. The V gene lost 3 bases and the J gene lost 4 bases, with 10 bases spanning the gap. Combining the CDR3 with reference TRBV5-1 and TRBJ1-2 gives the whole variable domain KAGVTQTPRYLIKTRGQQVTLSCSPISGHRSVSWYQQTPGQGLQFLFEYFSETQRNKGNFPGRFSGRQFSNSRSEMNVSTLELGDSALYLCASSSGQSYGYTFGSGTRLTVV.

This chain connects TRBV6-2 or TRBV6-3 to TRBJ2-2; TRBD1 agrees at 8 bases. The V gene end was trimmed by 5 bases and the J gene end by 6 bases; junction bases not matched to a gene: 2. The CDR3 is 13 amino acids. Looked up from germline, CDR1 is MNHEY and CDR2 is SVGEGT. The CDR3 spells CASSGQGPGELFF. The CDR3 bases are TGTGCCAGCAGTGGACAGGGTCCCGGGGAGCTGTTTTTT.

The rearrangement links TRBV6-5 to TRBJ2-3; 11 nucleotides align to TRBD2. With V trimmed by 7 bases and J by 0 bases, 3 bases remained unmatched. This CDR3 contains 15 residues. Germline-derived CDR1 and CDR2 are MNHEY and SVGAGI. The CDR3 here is CASTLAGGSTDTQYF. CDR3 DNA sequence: TGTGCCAGCACCCTAGCGGGGGGAAGCACAGATACGCAGTATTTT.

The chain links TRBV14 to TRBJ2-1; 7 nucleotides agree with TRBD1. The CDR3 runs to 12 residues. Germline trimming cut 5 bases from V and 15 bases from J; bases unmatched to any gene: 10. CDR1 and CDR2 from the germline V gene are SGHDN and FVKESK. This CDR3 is CASSVPGTVLFF. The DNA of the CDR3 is TGTGCCAGCAGCGTCCCCGGGACAGTGCTGTTCTTC.

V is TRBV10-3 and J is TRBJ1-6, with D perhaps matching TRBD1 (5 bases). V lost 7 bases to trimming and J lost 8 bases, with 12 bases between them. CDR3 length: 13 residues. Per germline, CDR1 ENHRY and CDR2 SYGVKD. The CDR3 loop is CAINSGLDSPLHF. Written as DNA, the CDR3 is TGTGCCATCAATTCAGGGTTGGATTCACCCCTCCACTTT.

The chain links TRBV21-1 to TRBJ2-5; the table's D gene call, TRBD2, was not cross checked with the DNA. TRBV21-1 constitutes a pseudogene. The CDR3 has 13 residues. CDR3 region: CASSKCGQETQYF. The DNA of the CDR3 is TGTGCCAGCAGCAAATGCGGACAAGAGACCCAGTACTTC.

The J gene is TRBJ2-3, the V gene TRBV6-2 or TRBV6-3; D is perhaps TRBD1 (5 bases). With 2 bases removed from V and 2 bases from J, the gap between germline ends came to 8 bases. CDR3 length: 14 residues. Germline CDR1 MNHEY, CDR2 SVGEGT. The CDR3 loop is CASSYVGATDTQYF. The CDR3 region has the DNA TGTGCCAGCAGTTACGTAGGGGCCACAGATACGCAGTATTTT.

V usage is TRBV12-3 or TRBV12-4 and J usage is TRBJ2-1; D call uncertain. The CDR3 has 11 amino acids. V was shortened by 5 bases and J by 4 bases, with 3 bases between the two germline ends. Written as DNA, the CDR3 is TGTGCCAGCAGTACATACAATGAGCAGTTCTTC. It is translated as CASSTYNEQFF.

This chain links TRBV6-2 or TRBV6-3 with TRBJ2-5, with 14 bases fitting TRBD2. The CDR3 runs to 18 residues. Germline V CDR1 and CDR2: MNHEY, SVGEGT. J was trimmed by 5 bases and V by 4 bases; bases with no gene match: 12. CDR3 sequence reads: CASSSPGLAGDRGETQYF. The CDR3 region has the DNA TGTGCCAGCAGTTCACCGGGACTAGCGGGGGATCGGGGGGAGACCCAGTACTTC.

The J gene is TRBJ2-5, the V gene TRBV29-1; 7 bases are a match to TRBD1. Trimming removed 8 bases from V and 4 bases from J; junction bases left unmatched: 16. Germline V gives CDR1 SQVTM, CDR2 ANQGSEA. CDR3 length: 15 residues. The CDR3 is CSLPGNRGMGETQYF. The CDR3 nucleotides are TGCAGCCTCCCAGGGAACAGGGGTATGGGAGAGACCCAGTACTTC. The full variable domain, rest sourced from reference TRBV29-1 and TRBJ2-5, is SAVISQKPSRDICQRGTSLTIQCQVDSQVTMMFWYRQQPGQSLTLIATANQGSEATYESGFVIDKFPISRPNLTFSTLTVSNMSPEDSSIYLCSLPGNRGMGETQYFGPGTRLLVL.

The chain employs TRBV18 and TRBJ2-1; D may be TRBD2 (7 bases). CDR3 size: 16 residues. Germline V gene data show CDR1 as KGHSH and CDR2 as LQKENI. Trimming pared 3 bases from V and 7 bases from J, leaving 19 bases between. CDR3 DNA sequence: TGTGCCAGCTCACCCGGGGGGCCCCGTCTTTCGAATGAGCAGTTCTTC. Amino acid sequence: CASSPGGPRLSNEQFF.

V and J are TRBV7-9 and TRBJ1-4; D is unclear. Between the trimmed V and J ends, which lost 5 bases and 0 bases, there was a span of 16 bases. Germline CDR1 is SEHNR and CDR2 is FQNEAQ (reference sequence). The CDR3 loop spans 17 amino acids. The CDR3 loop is CASSPRGPRPTNEKLFF. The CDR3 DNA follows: TGTGCCAGCAGCCCAAGAGGCCCTAGGCCAACTAATGAAAAACTGTTTTTT.

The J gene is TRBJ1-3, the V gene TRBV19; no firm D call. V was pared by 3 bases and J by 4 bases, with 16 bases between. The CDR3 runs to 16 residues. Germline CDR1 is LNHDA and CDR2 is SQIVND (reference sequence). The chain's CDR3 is CASSILAGDPGNTIYF. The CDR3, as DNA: TGTGCCAGTAGTATCCTGGCGGGTGATCCCGGAAACACCATATATTTT. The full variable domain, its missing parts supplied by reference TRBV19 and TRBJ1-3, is DGGITQSPKYLFRKEGQNVTLSCEQNLNHDAMYWYRQDPGQGLRLIYYSQIVNDFQKGDIAEGYSVSREKKESFPLTVTSAQKNPTAFYLCASSILAGDPGNTIYFGEGSWLTVV.

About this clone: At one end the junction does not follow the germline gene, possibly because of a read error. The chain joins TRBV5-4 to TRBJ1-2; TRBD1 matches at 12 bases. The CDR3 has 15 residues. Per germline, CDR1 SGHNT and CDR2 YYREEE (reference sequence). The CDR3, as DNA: TGTGCCAGCAGCTCCAAAGGGGACAGGGGGCGCGGAGGCTACTTC. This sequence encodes CASSSKGDRGRGGYF.

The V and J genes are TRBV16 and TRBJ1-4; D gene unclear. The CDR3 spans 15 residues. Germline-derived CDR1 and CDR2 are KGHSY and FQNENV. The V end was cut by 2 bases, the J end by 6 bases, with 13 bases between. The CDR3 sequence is CASSQQFNVDEKLFF. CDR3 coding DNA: TGTGCCAGCAGCCAACAGTTCAACGTGGATGAAAAACTGTTTTTT.

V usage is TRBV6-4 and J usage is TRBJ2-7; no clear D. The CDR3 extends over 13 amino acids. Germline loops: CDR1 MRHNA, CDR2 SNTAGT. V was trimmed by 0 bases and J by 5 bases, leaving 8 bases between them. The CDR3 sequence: CASSDSSPDEQYF. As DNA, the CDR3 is TGTGCCAGCAGTGACTCCTCCCCCGACGAGCAGTACTTC.